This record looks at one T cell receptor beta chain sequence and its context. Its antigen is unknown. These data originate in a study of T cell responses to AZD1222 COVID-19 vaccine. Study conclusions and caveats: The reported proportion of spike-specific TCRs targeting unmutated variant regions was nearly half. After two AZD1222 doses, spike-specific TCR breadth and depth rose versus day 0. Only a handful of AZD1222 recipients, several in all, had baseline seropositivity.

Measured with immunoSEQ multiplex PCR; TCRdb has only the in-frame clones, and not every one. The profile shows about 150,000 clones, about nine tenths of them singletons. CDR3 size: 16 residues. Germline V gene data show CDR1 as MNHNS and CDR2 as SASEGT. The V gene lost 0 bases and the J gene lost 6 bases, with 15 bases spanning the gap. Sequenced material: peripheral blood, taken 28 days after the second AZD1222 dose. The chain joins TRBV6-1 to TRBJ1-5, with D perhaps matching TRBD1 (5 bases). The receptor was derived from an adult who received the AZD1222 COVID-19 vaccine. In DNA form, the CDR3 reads TGTGCCAGCAGTGAAGCGCCGCGGGCCGGGGGTCAGCCCCAGCATTTT. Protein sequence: CASSEAPRAGGQPQHF.